Sequencing of this TCR beta chain was carried out in a study of cytomegalovirus exposure and HLA in healthy donors. Study-level points and caveats: In an earlier analysis, most TCR beta V segments were productive about 90% or about 30% of the time.

Donors counted as nominally healthy when sampled, yet unrecorded immune exposures were likely. Details on this clone: The antigen is not known.

The PCR employed 60 Vbeta primers together with 13 Jbeta primers. Profiling relied on immunoSEQ multiplex PCR, and the TCRdb table lists in-frame clones only, not all of them. The sample includes 150,000 to 200,000 clones, about 81% seen only once; the top ten take around 0.91%. V shed 5 bases and J 7 bases; nucleotides not matched to a gene: 7. The CDR3 runs to 15 residues. Germline V gene data show CDR1 as SGDLS and CDR2 as YYNGEE. The chain has TRBV9 and TRBJ2-1, with 12 positions matching TRBD2. The TCR comes from a girl aged 2-10 years in good health and CMV-seropositive. Sequencing input: PBMCs. The CDR3 DNA follows: TGTGCCAGCAGTCGTCTAGCGGGAGGGAAGAATGAGCAGTTCTTC. Protein: CASSRLAGGKNEQFF.